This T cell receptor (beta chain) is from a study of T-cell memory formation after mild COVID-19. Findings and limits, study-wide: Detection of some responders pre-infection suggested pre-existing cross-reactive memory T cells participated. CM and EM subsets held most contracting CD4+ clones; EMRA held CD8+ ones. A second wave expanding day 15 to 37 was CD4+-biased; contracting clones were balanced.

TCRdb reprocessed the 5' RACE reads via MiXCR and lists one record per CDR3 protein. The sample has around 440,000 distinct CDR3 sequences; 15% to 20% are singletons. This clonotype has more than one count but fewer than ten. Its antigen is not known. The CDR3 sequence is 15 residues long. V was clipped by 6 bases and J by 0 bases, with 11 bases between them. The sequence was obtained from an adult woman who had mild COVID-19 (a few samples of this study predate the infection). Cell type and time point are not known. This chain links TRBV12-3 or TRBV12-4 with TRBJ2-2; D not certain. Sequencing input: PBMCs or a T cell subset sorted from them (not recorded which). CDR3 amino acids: CASRGRPTNTGELFF. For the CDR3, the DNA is TGTGCCAGCAGGGGCAGACCGACGAACACCGGGGAGCTGTTTTTT.